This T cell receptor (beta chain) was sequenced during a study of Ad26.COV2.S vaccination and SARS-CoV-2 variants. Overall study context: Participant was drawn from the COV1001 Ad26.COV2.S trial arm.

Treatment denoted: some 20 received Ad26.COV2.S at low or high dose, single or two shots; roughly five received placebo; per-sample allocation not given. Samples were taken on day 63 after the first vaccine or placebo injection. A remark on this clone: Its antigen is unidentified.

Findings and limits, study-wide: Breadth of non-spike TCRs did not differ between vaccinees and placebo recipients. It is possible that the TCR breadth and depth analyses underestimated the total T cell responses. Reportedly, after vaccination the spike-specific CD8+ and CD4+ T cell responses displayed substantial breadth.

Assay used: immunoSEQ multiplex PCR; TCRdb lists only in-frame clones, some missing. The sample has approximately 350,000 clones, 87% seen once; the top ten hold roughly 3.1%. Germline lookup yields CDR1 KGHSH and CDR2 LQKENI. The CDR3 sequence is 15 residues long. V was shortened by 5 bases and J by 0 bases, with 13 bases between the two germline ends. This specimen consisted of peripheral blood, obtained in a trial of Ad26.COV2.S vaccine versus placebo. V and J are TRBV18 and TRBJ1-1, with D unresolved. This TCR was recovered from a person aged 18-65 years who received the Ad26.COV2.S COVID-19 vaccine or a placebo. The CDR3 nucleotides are TGTGCCAGCTCAGCTTCCACGCAGGTGAACACTGAAGCTTTCTTT. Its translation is CASSASTQVNTEAFF. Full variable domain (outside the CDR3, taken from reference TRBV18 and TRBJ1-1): NAGVMQNPRHLVRRRGQEARLRCSPMKGHSHVYWYRQLPEEGLKFMVYLQKENIIDESGMPKERFSAEFPKEGPSILRIQQVVRGDSAAYFCASSASTQVNTEAFFGQGTRLTVV.